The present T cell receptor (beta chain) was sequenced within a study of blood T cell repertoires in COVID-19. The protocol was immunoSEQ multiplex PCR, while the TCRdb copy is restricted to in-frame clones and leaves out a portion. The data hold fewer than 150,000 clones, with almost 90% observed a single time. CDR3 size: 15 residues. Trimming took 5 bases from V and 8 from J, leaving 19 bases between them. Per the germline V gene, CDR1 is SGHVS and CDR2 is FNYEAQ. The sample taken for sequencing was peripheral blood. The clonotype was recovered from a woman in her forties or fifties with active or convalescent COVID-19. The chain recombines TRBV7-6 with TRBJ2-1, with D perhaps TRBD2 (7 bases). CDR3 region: CASSPRGAGEYEQFF. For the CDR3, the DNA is TGTGCCAGCAGCCCCCGGGGGGCGGGAGAGTATGAGCAGTTCTTC. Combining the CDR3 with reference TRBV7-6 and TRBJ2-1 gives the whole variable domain GAGVSQSPRYKVTKRGQDVALRCDPISGHVSLYWYRQALGQGPEFLTYFNYEAQQDKSGLPNDRFSAERPEGSISTLTIQRTEQRDSAMYRCASSPRGAGEYEQFFGPGTRLTVL.